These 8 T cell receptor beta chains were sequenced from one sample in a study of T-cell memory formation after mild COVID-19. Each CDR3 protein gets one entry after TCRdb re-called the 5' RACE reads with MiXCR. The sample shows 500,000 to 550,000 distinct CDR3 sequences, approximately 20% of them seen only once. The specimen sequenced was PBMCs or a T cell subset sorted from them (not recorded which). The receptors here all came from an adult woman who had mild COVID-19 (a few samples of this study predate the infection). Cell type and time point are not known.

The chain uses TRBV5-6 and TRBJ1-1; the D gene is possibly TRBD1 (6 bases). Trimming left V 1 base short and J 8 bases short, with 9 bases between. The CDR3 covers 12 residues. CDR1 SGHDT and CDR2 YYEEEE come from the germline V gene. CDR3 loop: CASSLQGQEAFF. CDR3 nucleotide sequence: TGTGCCAGCAGCTTGCAGGGACAAGAAGCTTTCTTT.

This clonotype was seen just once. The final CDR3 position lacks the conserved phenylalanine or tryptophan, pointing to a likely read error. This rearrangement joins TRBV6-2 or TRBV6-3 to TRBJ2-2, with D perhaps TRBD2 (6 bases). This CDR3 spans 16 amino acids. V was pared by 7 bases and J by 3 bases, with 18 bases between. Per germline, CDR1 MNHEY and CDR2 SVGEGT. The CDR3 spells CASTRIGSGHTGELFL. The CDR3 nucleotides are TGTGCCAGCACCCGGATTGGGAGCGGGCACACCGGGGAGCTGTTTTTA.

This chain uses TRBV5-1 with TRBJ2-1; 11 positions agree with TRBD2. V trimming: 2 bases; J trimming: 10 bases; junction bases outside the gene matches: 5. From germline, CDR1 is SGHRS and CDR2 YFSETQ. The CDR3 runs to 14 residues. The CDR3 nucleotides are TGCGCCAGCAGCTTTCTAGCGGGAGGCGGGGAGCAGTTCTTC. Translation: CASSFLAGGGEQFF. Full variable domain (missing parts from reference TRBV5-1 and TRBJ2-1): KAGVTQTPRYLIKTRGQQVTLSCSPISGHRSVSWYQQTPGQGLQFLFEYFSETQRNKGNFPGRFSGRQFSNSRSEMNVSTLELGDSALYLCASSFLAGGGEQFFGPGTRLTVL.

Written as DNA, the CDR3 is TGTGCCAGCTGTCCGTGGCTGGAGTCCTACAATGAGCAGTTCTTC. This sequence encodes CASCPWLESYNEQFF. The rearrangement joins TRBV2 to TRBJ2-1; D is unclear. CDR3 length: 15 residues. Germline V gene sequence: CDR1 SNHLY, CDR2 FYNNEI. The V end was cut by 8 bases, the J end by 1 base, with 15 bases between.

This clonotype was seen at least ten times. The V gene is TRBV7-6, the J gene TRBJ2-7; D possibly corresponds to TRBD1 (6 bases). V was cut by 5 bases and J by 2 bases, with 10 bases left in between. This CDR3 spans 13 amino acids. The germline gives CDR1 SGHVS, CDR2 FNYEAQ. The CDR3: CASSRGQTYEQYF. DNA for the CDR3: TGTGCCAGCAGCCGCGGACAGACCTACGAGCAGTACTTC. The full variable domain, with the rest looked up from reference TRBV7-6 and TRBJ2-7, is GAGVSQSPRYKVTKRGQDVALRCDPISGHVSLYWYRQALGQGPEFLTYFNYEAQQDKSGLPNDRFSAERPEGSISTLTIQRTEQRDSAMYRCASSRGQTYEQYFGPGTRLTVT.

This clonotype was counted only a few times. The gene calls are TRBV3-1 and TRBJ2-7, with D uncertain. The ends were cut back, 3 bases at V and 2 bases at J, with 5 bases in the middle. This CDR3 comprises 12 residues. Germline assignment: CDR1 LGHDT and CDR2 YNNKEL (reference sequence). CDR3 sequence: CASSHSTYEQYF. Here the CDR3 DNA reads TGTGCCAGCAGCCACTCAACCTACGAGCAGTACTTC.

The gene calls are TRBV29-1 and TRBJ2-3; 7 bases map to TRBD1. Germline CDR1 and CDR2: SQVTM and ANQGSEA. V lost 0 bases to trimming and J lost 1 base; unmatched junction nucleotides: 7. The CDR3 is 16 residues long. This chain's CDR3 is CSVEDQGGRGTDTQYF. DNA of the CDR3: TGCAGCGTTGAAGATCAAGGGGGCCGAGGCACAGATACGCAGTATTTT.

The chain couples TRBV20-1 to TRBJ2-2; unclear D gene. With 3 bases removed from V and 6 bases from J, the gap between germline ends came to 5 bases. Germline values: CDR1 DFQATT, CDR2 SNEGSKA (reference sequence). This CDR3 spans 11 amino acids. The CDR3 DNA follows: TGCAGTGCTAGTAGGGCCGGGGAGCTGTTTTTT. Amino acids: CSASRAGELFF.